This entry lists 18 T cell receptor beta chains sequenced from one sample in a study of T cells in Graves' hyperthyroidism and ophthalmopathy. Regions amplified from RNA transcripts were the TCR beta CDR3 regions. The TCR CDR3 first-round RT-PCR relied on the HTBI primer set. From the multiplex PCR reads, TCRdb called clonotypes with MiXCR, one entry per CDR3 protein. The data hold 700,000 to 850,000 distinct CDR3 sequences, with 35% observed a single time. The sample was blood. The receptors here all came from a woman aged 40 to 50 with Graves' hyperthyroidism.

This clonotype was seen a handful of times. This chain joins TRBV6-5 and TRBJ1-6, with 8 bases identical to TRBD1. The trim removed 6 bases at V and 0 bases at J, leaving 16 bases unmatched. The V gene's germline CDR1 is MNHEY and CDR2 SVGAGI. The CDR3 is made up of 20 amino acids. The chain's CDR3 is CASRGTGRQGAVSYNSPLHF. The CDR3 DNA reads TGTGCCAGCAGAGGCACAGGCAGGCAGGGGGCCGTCTCCTATAATTCACCCCTCCACTTT.

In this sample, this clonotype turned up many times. The CDR3 protein is CSVEEIGQSGYTF. In DNA form, the CDR3 reads TGCAGCGTTGAAGAAATCGGGCAGAGCGGCTACACCTTC. This rearrangement joins TRBV29-1 to TRBJ1-2; D not certain. CDR1 and CDR2 from the germline V gene are SQVTM and ANQGSEA. V lost 0 bases and J lost 8, with 13 bases in between. This CDR3 is 13 amino acids long.

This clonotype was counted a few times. The CDR3 spells CASSPRGGIDEAFF. In nucleotides, the CDR3 is TGCGCCAGCAGCCCGCGCGGTGGGATTGATGAAGCTTTCTTT. The chain joins TRBV4-3 to TRBJ1-1; no clear D. This CDR3 has 14 residues. Germline V lookup: CDR1 LGHNA, CDR2 YSLEER. The V end lost 4 bases, the J end lost 7 bases, and 16 bases lay between the germline ends.

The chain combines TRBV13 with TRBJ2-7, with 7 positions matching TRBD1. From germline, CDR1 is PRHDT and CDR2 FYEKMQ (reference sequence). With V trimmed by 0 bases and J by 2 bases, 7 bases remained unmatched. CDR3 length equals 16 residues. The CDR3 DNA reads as TGTGCCAGCAGCTTAGGGATATCGGGACAGCCCTACGAGCAGTACTTC. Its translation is CASSLGISGQPYEQYF. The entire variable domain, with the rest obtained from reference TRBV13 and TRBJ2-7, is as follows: AAGVIQSPRHLIKEKRETATLKCYPIPRHDTVYWYQQGPGQDPQFLISFYEKMQSDKGSIPDRFSAQQFSDYHSELNMSSLELGDSALYFCASSLGISGQPYEQYFGPGTRLTVT.

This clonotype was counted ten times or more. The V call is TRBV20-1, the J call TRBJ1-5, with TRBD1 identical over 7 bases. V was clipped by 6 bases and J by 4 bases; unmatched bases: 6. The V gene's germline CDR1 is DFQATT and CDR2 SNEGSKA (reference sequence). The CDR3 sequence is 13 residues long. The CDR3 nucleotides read TGCAGTGCAACGACAGGGACTAATCAGCCCCAGCATTTT. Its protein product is CSATTGTNQPQHF.

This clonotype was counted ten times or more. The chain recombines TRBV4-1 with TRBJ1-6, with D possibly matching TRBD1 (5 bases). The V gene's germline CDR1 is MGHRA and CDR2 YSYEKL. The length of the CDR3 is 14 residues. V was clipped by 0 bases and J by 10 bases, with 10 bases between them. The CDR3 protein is CASSQDRDGSPLHF. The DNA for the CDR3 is TGCGCCAGCAGCCAAGATCGGGACGGGTCACCCCTCCACTTT.

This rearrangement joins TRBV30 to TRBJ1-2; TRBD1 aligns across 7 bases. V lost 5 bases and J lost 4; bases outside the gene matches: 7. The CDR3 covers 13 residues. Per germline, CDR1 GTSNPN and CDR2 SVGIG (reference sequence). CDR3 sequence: CAWLTGRGYGYTF. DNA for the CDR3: TGTGCCTGGCTGACAGGGAGAGGCTATGGCTACACCTTC.

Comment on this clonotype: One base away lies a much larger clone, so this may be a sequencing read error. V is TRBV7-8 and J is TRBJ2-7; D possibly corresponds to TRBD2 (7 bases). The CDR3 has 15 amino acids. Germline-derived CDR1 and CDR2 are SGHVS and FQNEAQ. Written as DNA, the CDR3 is TGTGCCTGCAGCCCTAGGGTGGCGGGGGCCCACGAGCAGTACTTC. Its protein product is CACSPRVAGAHEQYF.

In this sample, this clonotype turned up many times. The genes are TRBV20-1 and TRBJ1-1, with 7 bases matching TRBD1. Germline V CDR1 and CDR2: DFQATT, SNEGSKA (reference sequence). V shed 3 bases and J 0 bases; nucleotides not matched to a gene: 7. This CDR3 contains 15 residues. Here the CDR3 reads CSASWAGGMNTEAFF. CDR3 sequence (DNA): TGCAGTGCTAGTTGGGCAGGGGGGATGAACACTGAAGCTTTCTTT.

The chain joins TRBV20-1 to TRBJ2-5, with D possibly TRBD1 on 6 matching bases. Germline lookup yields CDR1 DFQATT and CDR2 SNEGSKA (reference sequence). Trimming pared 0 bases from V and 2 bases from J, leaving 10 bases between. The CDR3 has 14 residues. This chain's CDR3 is CSARETTGQETQYF. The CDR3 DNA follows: TGCAGTGCTAGAGAAACGACAGGTCAAGAGACCCAGTACTTC.

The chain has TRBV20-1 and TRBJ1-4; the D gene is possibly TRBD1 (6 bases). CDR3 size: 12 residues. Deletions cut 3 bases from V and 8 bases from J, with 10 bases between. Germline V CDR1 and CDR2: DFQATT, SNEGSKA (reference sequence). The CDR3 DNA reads TGCAGTGCTAGGGGGGGGCACGAAAAACTGTTTTTT. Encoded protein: CSARGGHEKLFF.

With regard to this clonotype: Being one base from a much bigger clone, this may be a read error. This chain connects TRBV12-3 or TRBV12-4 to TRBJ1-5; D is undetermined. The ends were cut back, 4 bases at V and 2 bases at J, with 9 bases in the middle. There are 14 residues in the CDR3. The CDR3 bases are TGTGCCAGCAGTTGGGCGGATGGCAATCAGCCCCAGCATTTT. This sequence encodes CASSWADGNQPQHF.

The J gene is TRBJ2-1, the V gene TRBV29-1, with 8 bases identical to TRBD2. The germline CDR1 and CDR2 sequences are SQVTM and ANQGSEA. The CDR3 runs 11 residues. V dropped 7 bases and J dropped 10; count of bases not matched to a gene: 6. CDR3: CSGGGLYEQFF. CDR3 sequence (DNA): TGCAGCGGCGGGGGGCTTTACGAGCAGTTCTTC.

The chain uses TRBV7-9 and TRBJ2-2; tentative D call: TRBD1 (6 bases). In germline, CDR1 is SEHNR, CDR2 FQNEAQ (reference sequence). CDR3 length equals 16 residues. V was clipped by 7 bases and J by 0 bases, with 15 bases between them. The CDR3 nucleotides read TGTGCCAGCAAGAGGGCAGGGGCTACGAACACCGGGGAGCTGTTTTTT. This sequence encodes CASKRAGATNTGELFF.

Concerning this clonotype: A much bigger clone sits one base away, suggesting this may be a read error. This CDR3 is CASSLDRALDEQYF. The CDR3 nucleotides read TGTGCCAGCAGCTTAGATCGGGCGCTCGACGAGCAGTACTTC. This chain links TRBV11-2 with TRBJ2-7; D unresolved. The germline CDR1 and CDR2 sequences are SGHAT and FQNNGV. Trimming removed 0 bases from V and 5 bases from J, with 11 bases in between. The CDR3 runs 14 residues.

DNA for the CDR3: TGTGCCAGCACCCCCCAGGCCAACACCATATATTTT. The encoded protein is CASTPQANTIYF. The genes are TRBV12-3 or TRBV12-4 and TRBJ1-3; D gene unclear. V lost 7 bases, J lost 7 bases, and 11 bases lay in between. This CDR3 region has 12 residues.

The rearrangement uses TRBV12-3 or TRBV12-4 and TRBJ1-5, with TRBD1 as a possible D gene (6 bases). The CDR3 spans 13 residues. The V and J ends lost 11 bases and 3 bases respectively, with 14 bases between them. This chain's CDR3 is CAWNTGLNQPQHF. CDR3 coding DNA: TGTGCCTGGAATACAGGGCTCAATCAGCCCCAGCATTTT.

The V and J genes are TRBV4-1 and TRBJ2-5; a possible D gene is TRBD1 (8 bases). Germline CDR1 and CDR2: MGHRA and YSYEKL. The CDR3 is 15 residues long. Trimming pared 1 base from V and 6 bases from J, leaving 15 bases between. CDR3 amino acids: CASSQGQGRVKTQYF. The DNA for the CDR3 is TGCGCCAGCAGCCAAGGACAGGGGAGGGTGAAGACCCAGTACTTC.